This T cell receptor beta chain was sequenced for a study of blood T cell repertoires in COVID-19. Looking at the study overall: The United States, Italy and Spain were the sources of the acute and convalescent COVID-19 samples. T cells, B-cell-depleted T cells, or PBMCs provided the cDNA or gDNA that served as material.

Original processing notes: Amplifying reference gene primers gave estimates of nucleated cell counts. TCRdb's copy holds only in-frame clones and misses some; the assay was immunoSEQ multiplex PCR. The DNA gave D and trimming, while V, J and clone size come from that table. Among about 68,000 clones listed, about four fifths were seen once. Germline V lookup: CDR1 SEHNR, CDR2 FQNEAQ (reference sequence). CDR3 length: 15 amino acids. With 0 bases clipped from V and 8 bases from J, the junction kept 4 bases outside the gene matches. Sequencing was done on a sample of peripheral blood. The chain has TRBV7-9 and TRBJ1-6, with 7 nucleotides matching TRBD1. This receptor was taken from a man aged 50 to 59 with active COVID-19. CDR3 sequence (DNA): TGTGCCAGCAGCTTAGCGGAGGGGGCATATTCACCCCTCCACTTT. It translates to CASSLAEGAYSPLHF.